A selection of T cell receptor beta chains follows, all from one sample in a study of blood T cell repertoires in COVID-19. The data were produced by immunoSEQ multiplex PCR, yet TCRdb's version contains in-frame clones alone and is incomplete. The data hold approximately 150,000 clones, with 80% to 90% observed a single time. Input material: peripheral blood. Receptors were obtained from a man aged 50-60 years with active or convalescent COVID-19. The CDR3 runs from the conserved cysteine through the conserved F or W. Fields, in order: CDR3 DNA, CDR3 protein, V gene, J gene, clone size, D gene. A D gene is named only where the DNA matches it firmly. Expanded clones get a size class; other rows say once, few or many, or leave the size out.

CDR3nt: TGTGCCAGCAGTTCCCAGGGTTTGAGTGGAAACACCATATATTTT
CDR3aa: CASSSQGLSGNTIYF
v_gene: TRBV25-1
j_gene: TRBJ1-3
abundance: once
d_gene: -

CDR3nt: TGTGCCAGCACCCAAGGGGGAGGAAAACTGTTTTTT
CDR3aa: CASTQGGGKLFF
v_gene: TRBV3-1/TRBV3-2
j_gene: TRBJ1-4
abundance: -
d_gene: -

CDR3nt: TGTGCCATCAGTGGACAGGGAGATCAGCCCCAGCATTTT
CDR3aa: CAISGQGDQPQHF
v_gene: TRBV10-3
j_gene: TRBJ1-5
abundance: -
d_gene: TRBD1

CDR3nt: TGTGCCAGCAGCCCCAGGGGGGCGGGGACCGGGGAGCTGTTTTTT
CDR3aa: CASSPRGAGTGELFF
v_gene: TRBV9
j_gene: TRBJ2-2
abundance: -
d_gene: -

CDR3nt: TGTGCCAGCAGAGAGGGTTCAACTAATGAAAAACTGTTTTTT
CDR3aa: CASREGSTNEKLFF
v_gene: TRBV6-5
j_gene: TRBJ1-4
abundance: -
d_gene: -

CDR3nt: TGTGCCAGCAGCCCACCCGGCGTCCAGCGAACCCAGTACTTC
CDR3aa: CASSPPGVQRTQYF
v_gene: TRBV11-2
j_gene: TRBJ2-5
abundance: -
d_gene: -

CDR3nt: TGTGCCAGCAGCATCAATATAGCGGGGATCTCCTACGAGCAGTACTTC
CDR3aa: CASSINIAGISYEQYF
v_gene: TRBV7-2
j_gene: TRBJ2-7
abundance: -
d_gene: TRBD2

CDR3nt: TGTGCCACCAGTGATTTTGAGTCTAGCGGGAGGATCTCCTACGAGCAGTACTTC
CDR3aa: CATSDFESSGRISYEQYF
v_gene: TRBV24-1
j_gene: TRBJ2-7
abundance: -
d_gene: TRBD2

CDR3nt: TGCAGTGCTAGTGTCAGGGAGGGCACTGAAGCTTTCTTT
CDR3aa: CSASVREGTEAFF
v_gene: TRBV20-1
j_gene: TRBJ1-1
abundance: -
d_gene: -

CDR3nt: TGCAGCGTTGAGTGGTCAACAAACTATGGCTACACCTTC
CDR3aa: CSVEWSTNYGYTF
v_gene: TRBV29-1
j_gene: TRBJ1-2
abundance: -
d_gene: -

CDR3nt: TGCGCCAGCAGCAGTACCCGGAACACTGAAGCTTTCTTT
CDR3aa: CASSSTRNTEAFF
v_gene: TRBV10-1
j_gene: TRBJ1-1
abundance: -
d_gene: -

CDR3nt: TGTGCCAGCAGCCTCCCCACCGGGGAGCTGTTTTTT
CDR3aa: CASSLPTGELFF
v_gene: TRBV6-5
j_gene: TRBJ2-2
abundance: -
d_gene: -

CDR3nt: TGTGCCAGCAGTCCCTACAGCTCTGGGGCCAACGTCCTGACTTTC
CDR3aa: CASSPYSSGANVLTF
v_gene: TRBV6-5
j_gene: TRBJ2-6
abundance: -
d_gene: -

CDR3nt: TGTGCCACCAGTGGATACAGGACGAGCGTCCCAGATACGCAGTATTTT
CDR3aa: CATSGYRTSVPDTQYF
v_gene: TRBV24-1
j_gene: TRBJ2-3
abundance: -
d_gene: -

CDR3nt: TGTGCCAGCAGCCTTTTTCGTGGTAGCGGGAGGGCCAAAGAGCAGTACTTC
CDR3aa: CASSLFRGSGRAKEQYF
v_gene: TRBV11-2
j_gene: TRBJ2-7
abundance: -
d_gene: TRBD2

CDR3nt: TGCAGCGTCGGGACAGGGGGCGGGACTGAAGCTTTCTTT
CDR3aa: CSVGTGGGTEAFF
v_gene: TRBV29-1
j_gene: TRBJ1-1
abundance: -
d_gene: TRBD1

CDR3nt: TGTGCCAGCAGCTTGGGCGGACAGATAATACTAAACACTGAAGCTTTCTTT
CDR3aa: CASSLGGQIILNTEAFF
v_gene: TRBV5-5
j_gene: TRBJ1-1
abundance: -
d_gene: -

CDR3nt: TGTGCCAGCAGCCTTCGAACAGGGGTCTCTGGGGCCAACGTCCTGACTTTC
CDR3aa: CASSLRTGVSGANVLTF
v_gene: TRBV28
j_gene: TRBJ2-6
abundance: once
d_gene: TRBD1